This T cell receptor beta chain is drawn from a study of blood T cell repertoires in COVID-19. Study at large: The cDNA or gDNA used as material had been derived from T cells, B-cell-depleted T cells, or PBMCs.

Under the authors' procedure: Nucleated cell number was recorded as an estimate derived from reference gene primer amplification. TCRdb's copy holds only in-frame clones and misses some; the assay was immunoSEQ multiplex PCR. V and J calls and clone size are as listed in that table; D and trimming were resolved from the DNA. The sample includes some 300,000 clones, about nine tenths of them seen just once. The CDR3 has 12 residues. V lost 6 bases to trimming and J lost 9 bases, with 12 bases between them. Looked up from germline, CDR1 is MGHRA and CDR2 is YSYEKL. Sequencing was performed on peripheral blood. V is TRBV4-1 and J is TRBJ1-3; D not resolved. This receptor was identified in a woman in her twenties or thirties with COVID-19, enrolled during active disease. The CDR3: CASRGDGGTIYF. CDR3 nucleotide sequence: TGCGCCAGCAGGGGAGACGGAGGCACCATATATTTT.